This T cell receptor beta chain came from a study of blood T cell repertoires in COVID-19. As for the study in general: There were acute and convalescent COVID-19 samples, and they came from the United States, Italy and Spain. The analysed material was cDNA or gDNA that came from T cells, B-cell-depleted T cells, or PBMCs.

Assay used: immunoSEQ multiplex PCR; TCRdb lists only in-frame clones, some missing. The table shows fewer than 700,000 clones, with approximately 88% occurring only once. Germline loops: CDR1 MDHEN, CDR2 SYDVKM. The CDR3 contains 17 residues. Trimming removed 6 bases at V and 4 bases at J, with 19 bases between. In Seattle, patients joined the study during active infection and were tracked longitudinally. This TCR was sampled from a woman in her forties or fifties with COVID-19, enrolled during active disease. The J gene is TRBJ1-6, the V gene TRBV28; D gene uncertain. Source material: peripheral blood. CDR3 sequence reads: CASRTTRATRYNSPLHF. The CDR3 DNA is TGTGCCAGCAGAACTACTCGTGCTACTCGGTATAATTCACCCCTCCACTTT.